The 13 T cell receptor beta chains below come from one sample, sequenced in a study of cytomegalovirus exposure and HLA in healthy donors. Amplification used 60 Vbeta primers and 13 Jbeta primers. Clones were read by immunoSEQ multiplex PCR, and TCRdb kept only the in-frame ones, dropping some. The profile covers roughly 200,000 clones, with roughly three quarters appearing a single time and approximately 1.5% taken by the ten largest. The sequenced sample consisted of PBMCs. The receptors stem from a man between 45 and 60 years old in good health and CMV-seronegative.

The chain joins TRBV9 to TRBJ1-4; TRBD1 agrees at 11 bases. The V and J ends lost 4 bases and 0 bases, in that order; junction bases with no gene match: 2. There are 16 residues in the CDR3. Germline V lookup: CDR1 SGDLS, CDR2 YYNGEE. Written as DNA, the CDR3 is TGTGCCAGCAGCACGGGACAGGGGGCAACTAATGAAAAACTGTTTTTT. It is translated as CASSTGQGATNEKLFF. Supplemented by reference TRBV9 and TRBJ1-4, the full variable domain reads DSGVTQTPKHLITATGQRVTLRCSPRSGDLSVYWYQQSLDQGLQFLIQYYNGEERAKGNILERFSAQQFPDLHSELNLSSLELGDSALYFCASSTGQGATNEKLFFGSGTQLSVL.

This clone was seen only a few times. V is TRBV6-6 and J is TRBJ1-4; D is undetermined. V was shortened by 2 bases and J by 8 bases, with 3 bases between the two germline ends. Germline CDR1 reads MNHNY; CDR2 reads SVGAGI (reference sequence). CDR3 length: 11 amino acids. CDR3: CASSYQEKLFF. In nucleotides, the CDR3 is TGTGCCAGCAGTTACCAGGAAAAACTGTTTTTT.

This clone was seen only a few times. J is TRBJ2-7 and V is TRBV5-4; D is possibly TRBD1 (5 bases). There are 14 residues in the CDR3. Germline-derived CDR1 and CDR2 are SGHNT and YYREEE (reference sequence). Trimming removed 0 bases at V and 3 bases at J, with 10 bases between. DNA of the CDR3: TGTGCCAGCAGCTTGGGGCAGGGCGGCTACGAGCAGTACTTC. Translation: CASSLGQGGYEQYF.

This chain links TRBV9 with TRBJ1-2, with a tentative D call TRBD1 (5 bases). This CDR3 is 16 amino acids long. Per the germline V gene, CDR1 is SGDLS and CDR2 is YYNGEE. Between the trimmed V and J ends, which lost 4 bases and 4 bases, there was a span of 20 bases. The chain's CDR3 is CASSSNGRGETYGYTF. The CDR3 bases are TGTGCCAGCAGCTCAAACGGGCGGGGCGAGACCTATGGCTACACCTTC. Full variable domain (remainder filled in from reference TRBV9 and TRBJ1-2): DSGVTQTPKHLITATGQRVTLRCSPRSGDLSVYWYQQSLDQGLQFLIQYYNGEERAKGNILERFSAQQFPDLHSELNLSSLELGDSALYFCASSSNGRGETYGYTFGSGTRLTVV.

The sample holds a few counts of this clone. The chain combines TRBV5-6 with TRBJ2-1; 12 positions agree with TRBD2. Germline CDR1 reads SGHDT; CDR2 reads YYEEEE. The CDR3 consists of 19 residues. Trimming took 4 bases from V and 0 from J; bases not matched to a gene: 11. CDR3 DNA: TGTGCCAGCAGCCCCCCCCGGACTAGCGGGACCTACTCCTACAATGAGCAGTTCTTC. It translates to CASSPPRTSGTYSYNEQFF.

This clone was counted a few times. This chain joins TRBV19 and TRBJ2-7; TRBD1 aligns across 8 bases. The germline gives CDR1 LNHDA, CDR2 SQIVND (reference sequence). The CDR3 runs to 14 residues. With V trimmed by 6 bases and J by 0 bases, 4 bases remained unmatched. DNA of the CDR3: TGTGCCAGTAGGGCAGGGGGCAGCTCCTACGAGCAGTACTTC. Translated, it gives CASRAGGSSYEQYF.

The V and J genes are TRBV7-9 and TRBJ1-3; D not resolved. The V gene's germline CDR1 is SEHNR and CDR2 FQNEAQ (reference sequence). V lost 2 bases, J lost 3 bases, and 11 bases lay in between. The CDR3 is 15 amino acids. In nucleotides, the CDR3 is TGTGCCAGCAGCTTATTGGGAGAGAATGGAAACACCATATATTTT. Amino acids: CASSLLGENGNTIYF.

The chain joins TRBV6-1 to TRBJ1-5; a possible D gene is TRBD1 (6 bases). The CDR3 totals 14 residues. With 7 bases removed from V and 5 bases from J, the gap between germline ends came to 15 bases. CDR1 MNHNS and CDR2 SASEGT come from the germline V gene. This CDR3 reads CASTLDRIDQPQHF. CDR3 DNA sequence: TGTGCCAGCACCCTGGACAGAATTGATCAGCCCCAGCATTTT.

The table lists this clone with a few counts. The CDR3 sequence is CASGRTGPYEQYF. For the CDR3, the DNA is TGTGCCAGCGGAAGGACAGGCCCCTACGAGCAGTACTTC. The rearrangement uses TRBV28 and TRBJ2-7, with 7 bases that match TRBD1. Germline V CDR1 and CDR2: MDHEN, SYDVKM. The trim removed 8 bases at V and 2 bases at J, leaving 6 bases unmatched. The CDR3 covers 13 residues.

The chain couples TRBV30 to TRBJ1-5; TRBD1 aligns across 7 bases. There are 13 residues in the CDR3. Per germline, CDR1 GTSNPN and CDR2 SVGIG (reference sequence). The V segment lost 5 bases and the J segment 6 bases; nucleotides outside the gene matches: 7. This CDR3 is CAWDQGGGQPQHF. CDR3 DNA: TGTGCCTGGGATCAGGGGGGAGGTCAGCCCCAGCATTTT.

V and J are TRBV10-3 and TRBJ2-3; 8 bases are shared with TRBD2. From germline, CDR1 is ENHRY and CDR2 SYGVKD. CDR3 size: 14 residues. V dropped 0 bases and J dropped 8; count of bases not matched to a gene: 4. DNA of the CDR3: TGTGCCATCAGTGAGTCCGGGGCGGGAGGTACGCAGTATTTT. It is translated as CAISESGAGGTQYF.

The chain couples TRBV18 to TRBJ2-5; TRBD1 aligns across 9 bases. This CDR3 has 14 amino acids. The V segment lost 6 bases and the J segment 5 bases; nucleotides outside the gene matches: 7. Germline CDR1 is KGHSH and CDR2 is LQKENI. The CDR3 DNA is TGTGCCAGCTCTCCAGACAGGGGGATGGAGACCCAGTACTTC. Translating gives CASSPDRGMETQYF.

This chain joins TRBV5-4 and TRBJ2-5, with 11 bases fitting TRBD2. Trimming took 3 bases from V and 7 from J; bases not matched to a gene: 14. The CDR3 loop spans 17 amino acids. Germline lookup yields CDR1 SGHNT and CDR2 YYREEE (reference sequence). CDR3 DNA sequence: TGTGCCAGCAGCTCGAGGACTAGCGGGCATCCCCTCGGGACCCAGTACTTC. It codes for CASSSRTSGHPLGTQYF.